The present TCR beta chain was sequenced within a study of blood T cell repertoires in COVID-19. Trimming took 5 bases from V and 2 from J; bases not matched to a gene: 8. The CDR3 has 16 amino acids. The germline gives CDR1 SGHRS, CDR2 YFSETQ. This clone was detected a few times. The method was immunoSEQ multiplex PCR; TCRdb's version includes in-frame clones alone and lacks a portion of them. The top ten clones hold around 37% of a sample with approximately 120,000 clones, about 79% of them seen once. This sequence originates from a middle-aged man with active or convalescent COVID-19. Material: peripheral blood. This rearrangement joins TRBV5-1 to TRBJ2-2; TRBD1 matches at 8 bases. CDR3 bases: TGCGCCAGCAGTACTTTGGCAGGGGGCAACACCGGGGAGCTGTTTTTT. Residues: CASSTLAGGNTGELFF.